This T cell receptor beta chain was obtained from a study of a mutant IDH1 vaccine in newly diagnosed glioma. The wider study: In the visit schedule, V12 fell in week 35, while V13 fell in week 47. Whole-study findings and limits: Alterations occurring in top peripheral T cell clonotypes seemed unrelated to pseudoprogression. Vaccine-induced immune responses occurred in 93.3% of patients.

Concerning this clone: Its specificity is not known.

Here immunoSEQ multiplex PCR was the method, and the copy in TCRdb shows in-frame clones only, minus some. Of roughly 86,000 clones in the sample, around nine tenths were seen once. There are 16 residues in the CDR3. The ends were cut back, 2 bases at V and 0 bases at J, with 12 bases in the middle. Germline V CDR1 and CDR2: MDHEN, SYDVKM. Stated time point: week 47, end of study. The study gave 300 ug of mutant IDH1 20-mer peptide per vaccine dose, with topical imiquimod. Eight vaccinations were given in weeks 1, 3, 5, 7, 11, 15, 19 and 23. The chain links TRBV28 to TRBJ2-3; TRBD1 or TRBD2 may be the D gene (5 bases each). This sample comprised PBMCs, obtained from a glioma patient whose treatment included an IDH1 peptide vaccine. The receptor's source is a woman between 45 and 65 years old with glioma. CDR3 bases: TGTGCCAGCAGTTTACCTCAGGGACCTAGCACAGATACGCAGTATTTT. Its protein is CASSLPQGPSTDTQYF.